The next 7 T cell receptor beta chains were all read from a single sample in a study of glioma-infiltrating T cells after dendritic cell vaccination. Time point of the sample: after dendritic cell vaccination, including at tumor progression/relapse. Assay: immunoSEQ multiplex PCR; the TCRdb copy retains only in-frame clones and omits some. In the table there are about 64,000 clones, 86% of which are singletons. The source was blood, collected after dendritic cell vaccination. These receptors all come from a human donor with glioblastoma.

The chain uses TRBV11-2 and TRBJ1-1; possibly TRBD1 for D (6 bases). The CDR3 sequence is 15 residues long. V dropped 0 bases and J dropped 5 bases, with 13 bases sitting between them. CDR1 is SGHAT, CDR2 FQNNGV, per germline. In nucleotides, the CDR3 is TGTGCCAGCAGCTTAGAAGGAATGCAGGGGACTGAAGCTTTCTTT. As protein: CASSLEGMQGTEAFF.

The CDR3 DNA is TGCGCCAGCAGCGGGACAGGGTTGGACAATGAGCAGTTCTTC. It encodes CASSGTGLDNEQFF. The chain is built from TRBV5-1 and TRBJ2-1; 9 positions agree with TRBD1. Germline V gene sequence: CDR1 SGHRS, CDR2 YFSETQ. J gave up 5 bases and V 4 bases, and 4 bases lay outside the gene matches. The length of the CDR3 is 14 residues.

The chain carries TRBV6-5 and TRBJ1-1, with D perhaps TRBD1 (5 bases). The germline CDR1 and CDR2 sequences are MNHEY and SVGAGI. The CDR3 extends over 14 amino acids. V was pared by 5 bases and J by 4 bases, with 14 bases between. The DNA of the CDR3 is TGTGCCAGCAGTACCCCCGGGGGGATCACTGAAGCTTTCTTT. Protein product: CASSTPGGITEAFF.

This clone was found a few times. The CDR3 protein is CASSLVAGGSYNEQFF. In DNA form, the CDR3 reads TGTGCCAGCAGCTTGGTAGCGGGGGGCTCATACAATGAGCAGTTCTTC. This chain joins TRBV5-6 and TRBJ2-1; 10 bases align to TRBD2. The ends lost 0 bases at V and 4 bases at J; junction bases unmatched: 4. Germline V gene data show CDR1 as SGHDT and CDR2 as YYEEEE. CDR3 length equals 16 residues.

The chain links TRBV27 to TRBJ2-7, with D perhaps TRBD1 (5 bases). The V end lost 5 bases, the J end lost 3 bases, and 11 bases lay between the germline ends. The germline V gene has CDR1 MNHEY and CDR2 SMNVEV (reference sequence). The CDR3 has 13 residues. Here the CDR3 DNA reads TGTGCCAGCAGTCTACAGGTACTCTACGAGCAGTACTTC. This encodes CASSLQVLYEQYF.

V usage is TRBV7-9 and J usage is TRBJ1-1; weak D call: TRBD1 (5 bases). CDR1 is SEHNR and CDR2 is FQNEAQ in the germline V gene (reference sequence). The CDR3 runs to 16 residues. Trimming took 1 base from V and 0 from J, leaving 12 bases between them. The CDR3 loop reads CASSLVGTAMNTEAFF. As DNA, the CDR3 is TGTGCCAGCAGCTTAGTGGGGACTGCCATGAACACTGAAGCTTTCTTT.

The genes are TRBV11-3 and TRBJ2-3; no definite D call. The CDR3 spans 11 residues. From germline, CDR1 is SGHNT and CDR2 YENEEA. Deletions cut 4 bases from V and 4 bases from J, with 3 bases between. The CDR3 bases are TGTGCCAGCAGCTCCGCAGATACGCAGTATTTT. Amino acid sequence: CASSSADTQYF.